This passage covers 24 T cell receptor beta chains from one sample sequenced in a study of cytomegalovirus exposure and HLA in healthy donors. The primer mix had 60 Vbeta and 13 Jbeta primers. Clones were read by immunoSEQ multiplex PCR, and TCRdb kept only the in-frame ones, dropping some. The sample yields over 75,000 clones, roughly three quarters seen once. The sequenced material came from PBMCs. The receptors shown here come from a male donor in good health and CMV-seropositive.

This clone was seen only once. V usage is TRBV29-1 and J usage is TRBJ1-1, with unresolved D. This CDR3 is 14 amino acids long. CDR1 is SQVTM and CDR2 is ANQGSEA in the germline V gene. Trimming pared 7 bases from V and 0 bases from J, leaving 15 bases between. In DNA, the CDR3 is TGCAGCGCCTCCCCAAAGCGGGTGAACACTGAAGCTTTCTTT. Translating gives CSASPKRVNTEAFF.

The sample holds one count of this clone. The chain has TRBV7-6 and TRBJ2-7, with D possibly being TRBD1 (6 bases). The germline V gene has CDR1 SGHVS and CDR2 FNYEAQ. The CDR3 contains 17 residues. The V end lost 1 base, the J end lost 2 bases, and 18 bases lay between the germline ends. This CDR3 is CASSLGALTAGAYEQYF. Written as DNA, the CDR3 is TGTGCCAGCAGCTTAGGGGCGTTGACGGCAGGGGCCTACGAGCAGTACTTC. Full variable domain (remainder filled in from reference TRBV7-6 and TRBJ2-7): GAGVSQSPRYKVTKRGQDVALRCDPISGHVSLYWYRQALGQGPEFLTYFNYEAQQDKSGLPNDRFSAERPEGSISTLTIQRTEQRDSAMYRCASSLGALTAGAYEQYFGPGTRLTVT.

The V gene is TRBV11-2, the J gene TRBJ2-7, with TRBD1 identical over 8 bases. This CDR3 spans 13 amino acids. V gave up 3 bases and J gave up 6 bases; unmatched junction bases: 4. Per the germline V gene, CDR1 is SGHAT and CDR2 is FQNNGV. In nucleotides, the CDR3 is TGTGCCAGCAGCTTGGGACAGGTTTCCGAGCAGTACTTC. It encodes CASSLGQVSEQYF.

This chain uses TRBV19 with TRBJ1-4, with 8 bases identical to TRBD1. V trimming: 4 bases; J trimming: 7 bases; junction bases outside the gene matches: 11. Germline V gives CDR1 LNHDA, CDR2 SQIVND (reference sequence). The CDR3 is 16 residues long. The CDR3 loop reads CASSTKQGERTEKLFF. CDR3 sequence (DNA): TGTGCCAGTAGTACCAAACAGGGGGAAAGGACTGAAAAACTGTTTTTT.

V usage is TRBV20-1 and J usage is TRBJ2-3; D might be TRBD1 (6 bases). The V gene's germline CDR1 is DFQATT and CDR2 SNEGSKA (reference sequence). The CDR3 has 11 amino acids. Trimming cost V 6 bases and J 4 bases, with 8 bases left between them. Written as DNA, the CDR3 is TGCAGTGCCGAGGGGGCAGATACGCAGTATTTT. This encodes CSAEGADTQYF.

V gene TRBV30 combines with J gene TRBJ2-6; possible D gene TRBD2, 6 bases. Germline CDR1 and CDR2: GTSNPN and SVGIG (reference sequence). This CDR3 has 13 residues. Between the trimmed V and J ends, which lost 5 bases and 2 bases, there was a span of 7 bases. CDR3 sequence: CAWRGTGANVLTF. CDR3 DNA: TGTGCCTGGCGGGGGACTGGGGCCAACGTCCTGACTTTC.

The rearrangement links TRBV6-5 to TRBJ1-6, with 8 bases fitting TRBD1. The CDR3 runs to 15 residues. J gave up 7 bases and V 5 bases, and 7 bases lay outside the gene matches. In germline, CDR1 is MNHEY, CDR2 SVGAGI. CDR3 region: CASSRQGAENSPLHF. The CDR3 nucleotides read TGTGCCAGCAGTCGCCAGGGGGCCGAAAATTCACCCCTCCACTTT.

The chain couples TRBV20-1 to TRBJ1-1; D is unclear. The germline CDR1 and CDR2 sequences are DFQATT and SNEGSKA (reference sequence). The CDR3 has 11 residues. Trimming pared 6 bases from V and 1 base from J, leaving 6 bases between. The CDR3 DNA reads as TGCAGTGCCGAGGCGAACACTGAAGCTTTCTTT. It is translated as CSAEANTEAFF.

This chain connects TRBV30 to TRBJ2-1; 9 bases fit TRBD1. Looked up from germline, CDR1 is GTSNPN and CDR2 is SVGIG (reference sequence). CDR3 length: 14 residues. The V segment lost 2 bases and the J segment 8 bases; nucleotides outside the gene matches: 7. The CDR3, as DNA: TGTGCCTGGAGTCTGACAGGGGGTGGGGATGAGCAGTTCTTC. Amino acids: CAWSLTGGGDEQFF.

This chain links TRBV27 with TRBJ1-5; a weak D match, TRBD1 (6 bases). Germline-derived CDR1 and CDR2 are MNHEY and SMNVEV (reference sequence). V lost 4 bases and J lost 6, with 10 bases in between. This CDR3 region has 13 residues. The chain's CDR3 is CASSWGRGQPQHF. As DNA, the CDR3 is TGTGCCAGCAGTTGGGGGCGCGGTCAGCCCCAGCATTTT.

The rearrangement links TRBV4-1 to TRBJ1-1, with D uncertain. Trimming removed 2 bases from V and 2 bases from J, with 9 bases in between. There are 14 residues in the CDR3. Germline CDR1 is MGHRA and CDR2 is YSYEKL. The chain's CDR3 is CASSQPYSNTEAFF. In DNA, the CDR3 is TGCGCCAGCAGCCAACCATACAGTAACACTGAAGCTTTCTTT.

As concerns this clone: Compared with germline, one end of the junction differs, possibly owing to a read error. CDR3 sequence reads: CASSSYTGNAEAFF. CDR3 nucleotide sequence: TGTGCCAGCAGCTCCTACACAGGGAACGCTGAAGCTTTCTTT. The chain couples TRBV11-3 to TRBJ1-1, with a possible D match to TRBD1 (6 bases). CDR1 is SGHNT and CDR2 is YENEEA in the germline V gene. The CDR3 is 14 amino acids.

As concerns this clone: This likely comes from a read error, as the CDR3 has no conserved phenylalanine or tryptophan at its end. The limits of the CDR3 on the DNA are not certain, so only TCRdb's listed CDR3 is given. The rearrangement links TRBV25-1 to TRBJ1-6; the table's D call of TRBD1 was not tested on the DNA. Per germline, CDR1 MGHDK and CDR2 SYGVNS. 11 amino acids form the CDR3, both terminal residues included. CDR3 protein: CASSVTGGPFL.

CDR3 sequence reads: CATSNQFRWGGNQPQHF. In nucleotides, the CDR3 is TGTGCCACCAGCAATCAGTTTCGGTGGGGGGGCAATCAGCCCCAGCATTTT. This chain connects TRBV15 to TRBJ1-5, with D perhaps TRBD1 (5 bases). The germline CDR1 and CDR2 sequences are LNHNV and YYDKDF (reference sequence). The CDR3 totals 17 residues. V lost 4 bases, J lost 2 bases, and 18 bases lay in between.

The chain employs TRBV6-5 and TRBJ1-4; 8 bases match TRBD1. Losses at the gene ends were 6 bases for V and 7 bases for J; bases not matched to a gene: 7. This CDR3 has 14 amino acids. Germline-derived CDR1 and CDR2 are MNHEY and SVGAGI. The CDR3 protein is CASRQDRVSEKLFF. The CDR3 DNA follows: TGTGCCAGCAGACAGGACAGGGTCAGTGAAAAACTGTTTTTT.

The V and J genes are TRBV6-1 and TRBJ2-3; the D is unclear. V gave up 3 bases and J gave up 8 bases, with 6 bases separating them. This CDR3 spans 11 amino acids. Germline V gene data show CDR1 as MNHNS and CDR2 as SASEGT. The CDR3 DNA reads TGTGCCAGCAGTGATCAGCGTACGCAGTATTTT. Translated: CASSDQRTQYF.

The rearrangement uses TRBV5-4 and TRBJ2-1, with D uncertain. The CDR3 covers 13 residues. Germline loops: CDR1 SGHNT, CDR2 YYREEE (reference sequence). Trimming cost V 0 bases and J 8 bases, with 9 bases left between them. CDR3 nucleotides: TGTGCCAGCAGCTTGGAAGGTCGGGATGAGCAGTTCTTC. Translating it yields CASSLEGRDEQFF.

The chain links TRBV7-9 to TRBJ2-5; 7 bases fit TRBD2. Trimming at V came to 6 bases and at J to 4 bases, leaving 5 bases not matched to a gene. The CDR3 contains 13 residues. Germline V CDR1 and CDR2: SEHNR, FQNEAQ (reference sequence). CDR3 coding DNA: TGTGCCAGCAGACCTCCTAGCGGAGAGACCCAGTACTTC. It is translated as CASRPPSGETQYF.

The V gene is TRBV19, the J gene TRBJ1-5, with D hard to call. Germline lookup yields CDR1 LNHDA and CDR2 SQIVND (reference sequence). With 4 bases removed from V and 1 base from J, the gap between germline ends came to 8 bases. This CDR3 is built from 14 residues. CDR3 sequence: CASSTPRSNQPQHF. CDR3 nucleotides: TGTGCCAGTAGTACCCCCAGGAGCAATCAGCCCCAGCATTTT.

The chain employs TRBV19 and TRBJ1-6; 8 bases line up with TRBD1. Trimming at V came to 1 base and at J to 8 bases, leaving 4 bases not matched to a gene. CDR3 length: 15 residues. Germline values: CDR1 LNHDA, CDR2 SQIVND (reference sequence). The CDR3 loop reads CASSIVETGDSPLHF. The CDR3 DNA follows: TGTGCCAGTAGTATAGTAGAGACAGGGGATTCACCCCTCCACTTT.

The chain employs TRBV30 and TRBJ2-6; 7 bases are shared with TRBD1. This CDR3 spans 18 amino acids. The V gene end was trimmed by 0 bases and the J gene end by 0 bases; junction bases not matched to a gene: 8. Germline V gives CDR1 GTSNPN, CDR2 SVGIG (reference sequence). The CDR3 protein is CAWSVQGGGSSGANVLTF. CDR3 nucleotide sequence: TGTGCCTGGAGTGTACAAGGGGGCGGTAGCTCTGGGGCCAACGTCCTGACTTTC. The full variable domain, in which reference TRBV30 and TRBJ2-6 provide the parts outside the CDR3, is SQTIHQWPATLVQPVGSPLSLECTVEGTSNPNLYWYRQAAGRGLQLLFYSVGIGQISSEVPQNLSASRPQDRQFILSSKKLLLSDSGFYLCAWSVQGGGSSGANVLTFGAGSRLTVL.

This chain uses TRBV7-9 with TRBJ1-1, with TRBD1 as a possible D gene (5 bases). The CDR3 length is 14 residues. The ends were cut back, 3 bases at V and 6 bases at J, with 14 bases in the middle. In germline, CDR1 is SEHNR, CDR2 FQNEAQ (reference sequence). Here the CDR3 DNA reads TGTGCCAGCAGCTTGGGGGGGGTCCCCTCTGAAGCTTTCTTT. This sequence encodes CASSLGGVPSEAFF. The complete variable domain, with remaining parts taken from reference TRBV7-9 and TRBJ1-1, reads DTGVSQNPRHKITKRGQNVTFRCDPISEHNRLYWYRQTLGQGPEFLTYFQNEAQLEKSRLLSDRFSAERPKGSFSTLEIQRTEQGDSAMYLCASSLGGVPSEAFFGQGTRLTVV.

This chain uses TRBV6-4 with TRBJ2-3; perhaps TRBD2 as D (7 bases). The CDR3 has 14 amino acids. V was pared by 8 bases and J by 2 bases, with 14 bases between. Germline CDR1 reads MRHNA; CDR2 reads SNTAGT. CDR3 in amino acids: CASSAGAPTDTQYF. Written as DNA, the CDR3 is TGTGCCAGCTCGGCGGGGGCCCCCACAGATACGCAGTATTTT.

The V and J genes are TRBV5-1 and TRBJ2-2; 7 bases line up with TRBD1. V shed 4 bases, J shed 6 bases, and the junction held 3 bases outside the gene matches. The V gene's germline CDR1 is SGHRS and CDR2 YFSETQ. The CDR3 is made up of 13 amino acids. The CDR3 is CASSIGTAGELFF. In nucleotides, the CDR3 is TGCGCCAGCAGCATAGGGACAGCCGGGGAGCTGTTTTTT.